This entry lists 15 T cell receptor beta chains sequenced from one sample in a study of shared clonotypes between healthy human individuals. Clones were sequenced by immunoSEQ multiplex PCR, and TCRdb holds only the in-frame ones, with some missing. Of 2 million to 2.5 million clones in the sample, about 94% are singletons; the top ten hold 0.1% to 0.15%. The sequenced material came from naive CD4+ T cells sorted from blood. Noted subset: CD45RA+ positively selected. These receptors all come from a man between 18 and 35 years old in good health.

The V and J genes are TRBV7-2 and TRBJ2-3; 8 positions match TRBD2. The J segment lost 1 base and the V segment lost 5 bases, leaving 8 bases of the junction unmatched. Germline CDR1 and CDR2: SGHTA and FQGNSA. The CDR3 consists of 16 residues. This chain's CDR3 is CASSVRLALRTDTQYF. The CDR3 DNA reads TGTGCCAGCAGCGTTAGACTAGCGCTCCGCACAGATACGCAGTATTTT. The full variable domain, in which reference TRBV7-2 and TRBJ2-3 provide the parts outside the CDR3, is GAGVSQSPSNKVTEKGKDVELRCDPISGHTALYWYRQSLGQGLEFLIYFQGNSAPDKSGLPSDRFSAERTGGSVSTLTIQRTQQEDSAVYLCASSVRLALRTDTQYFGPGTRLTVL.

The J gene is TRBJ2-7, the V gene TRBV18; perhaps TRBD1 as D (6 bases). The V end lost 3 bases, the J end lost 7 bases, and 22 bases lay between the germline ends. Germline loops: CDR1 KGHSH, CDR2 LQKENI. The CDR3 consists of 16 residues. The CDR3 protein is CASSPSLQGRVGEQYF. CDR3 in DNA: TGTGCCAGCTCACCTTCTCTGCAGGGGCGAGTTGGGGAGCAGTACTTC.

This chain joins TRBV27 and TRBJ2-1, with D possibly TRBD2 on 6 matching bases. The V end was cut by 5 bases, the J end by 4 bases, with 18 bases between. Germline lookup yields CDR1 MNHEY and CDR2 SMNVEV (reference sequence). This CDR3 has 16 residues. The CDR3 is CASSPPWDLRYNEQFF. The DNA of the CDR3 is TGTGCCAGCAGTCCCCCCTGGGACTTGCGTTACAATGAGCAGTTCTTC.

The DNA for the CDR3 is TGTGCCAGCAGCCCGAGGGGGACAGGGGGCGAAAAACTGTTTTTT. It specifies CASSPRGTGGEKLFF. The V call is TRBV5-4, the J call TRBJ1-4; TRBD1 matches at 12 bases. The CDR3 totals 15 residues. The V segment lost 4 bases and the J segment 8 bases; nucleotides outside the gene matches: 6. From germline, CDR1 is SGHNT and CDR2 YYREEE (reference sequence).

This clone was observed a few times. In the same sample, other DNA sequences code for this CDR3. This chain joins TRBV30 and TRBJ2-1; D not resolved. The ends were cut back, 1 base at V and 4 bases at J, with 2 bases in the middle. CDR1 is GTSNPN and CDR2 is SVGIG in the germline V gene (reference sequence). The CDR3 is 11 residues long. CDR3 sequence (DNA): TGTGCCTGGAGTGCTTACAATGAGCAGTTCTTC. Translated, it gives CAWSAYNEQFF.

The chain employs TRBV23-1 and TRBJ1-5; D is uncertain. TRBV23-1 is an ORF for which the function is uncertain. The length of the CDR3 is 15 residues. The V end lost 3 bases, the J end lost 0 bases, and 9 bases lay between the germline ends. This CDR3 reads CASSQGIDSNQPQHF. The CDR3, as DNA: TGCGCCAGCAGTCAGGGTATAGATAGCAATCAGCCCCAGCATTTT.

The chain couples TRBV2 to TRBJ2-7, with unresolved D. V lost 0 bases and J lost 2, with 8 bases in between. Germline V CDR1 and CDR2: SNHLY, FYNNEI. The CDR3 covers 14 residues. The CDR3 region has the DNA TGTGCCAGCAGTGAAGCAGTCGCCCCCTACGAGCAGTACTTC. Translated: CASSEAVAPYEQYF.

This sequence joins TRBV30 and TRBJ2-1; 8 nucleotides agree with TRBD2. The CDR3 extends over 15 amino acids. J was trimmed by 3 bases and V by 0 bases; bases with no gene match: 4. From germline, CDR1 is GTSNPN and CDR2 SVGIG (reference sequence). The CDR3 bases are TGTGCCTGGAGTGTAAGTCTAGCGGGCTACAATGAGCAGTTCTTC. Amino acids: CAWSVSLAGYNEQFF.

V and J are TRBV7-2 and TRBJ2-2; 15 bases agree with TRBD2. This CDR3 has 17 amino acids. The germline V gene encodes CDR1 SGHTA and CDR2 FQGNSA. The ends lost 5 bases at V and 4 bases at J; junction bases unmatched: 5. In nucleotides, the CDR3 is TGTGCCAGCAGCCCCCCGGGACTAGCGGGAGGCACCGGGGAGCTGTTTTTT. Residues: CASSPPGLAGGTGELFF.

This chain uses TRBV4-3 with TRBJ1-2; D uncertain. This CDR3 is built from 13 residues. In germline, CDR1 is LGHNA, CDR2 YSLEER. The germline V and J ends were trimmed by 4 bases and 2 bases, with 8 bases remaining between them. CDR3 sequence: CASSLTFNYGYTF. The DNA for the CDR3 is TGCGCCAGCAGCCTCACTTTCAACTATGGCTACACCTTC.

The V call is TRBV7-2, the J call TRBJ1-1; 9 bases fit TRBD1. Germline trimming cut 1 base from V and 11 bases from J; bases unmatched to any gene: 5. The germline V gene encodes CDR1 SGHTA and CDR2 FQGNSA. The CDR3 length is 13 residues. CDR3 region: CASSLEQGAGAFF. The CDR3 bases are TGTGCCAGCAGCTTAGAACAGGGGGCCGGCGCTTTCTTT.

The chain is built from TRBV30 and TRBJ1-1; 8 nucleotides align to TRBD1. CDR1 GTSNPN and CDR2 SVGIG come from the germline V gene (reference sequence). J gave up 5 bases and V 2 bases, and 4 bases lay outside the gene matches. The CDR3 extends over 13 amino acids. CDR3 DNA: TGTGCCTGGAGTCAGGGGGCGCGGACTGAAGCTTTCTTT. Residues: CAWSQGARTEAFF.

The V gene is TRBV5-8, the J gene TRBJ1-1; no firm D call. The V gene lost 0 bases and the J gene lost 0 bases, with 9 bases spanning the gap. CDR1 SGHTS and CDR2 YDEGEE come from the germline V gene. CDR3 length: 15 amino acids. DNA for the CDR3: TGTGCCAGCAGCTTGGAACCGGGAATGAACACTGAAGCTTTCTTT. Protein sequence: CASSLEPGMNTEAFF.

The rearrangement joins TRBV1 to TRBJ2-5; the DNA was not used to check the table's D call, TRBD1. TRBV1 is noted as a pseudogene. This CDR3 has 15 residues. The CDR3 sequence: CTSSQDRQGEETQYF. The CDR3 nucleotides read TGCACCAGCAGCCAAGATCGACAGGGCGAAGAGACCCAGTACTTC.

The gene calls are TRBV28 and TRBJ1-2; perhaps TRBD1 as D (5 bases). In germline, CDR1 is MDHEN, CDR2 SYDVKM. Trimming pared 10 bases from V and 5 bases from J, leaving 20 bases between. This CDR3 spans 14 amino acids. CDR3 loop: CATITTGGDYGYTF. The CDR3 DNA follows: TGTGCCACCATAACTACCGGGGGTGATTATGGCTACACCTTC.